These 17 T cell receptor beta chains came from one sample sequenced in a study of vaccination effects on CD4 cells after COVID-19. CD4+ T cells were isolated after roughly nine days of culture. These receptors are not linked to any known antigen. Sequencing was performed with immunoSEQ multiplex PCR; in TCRdb, only in-frame clones are kept and a portion is missing. The sample comprises some 40,000 clones, approximately 72% of which are singletons, and over 2.5% rests with the top ten. Sequences were derived from CD4+ T cells from PBMCs cultured without peptide, sampled before COVID-19 vaccination. The receptor source for this set is a human donor who received a COVID-19 vaccine.

This chain links TRBV5-1 with TRBJ2-2; 11 bases agree with TRBD1. Unmatched junction bases numbered 4, after V lost 3 bases and J lost 6 bases. CDR1 SGHRS and CDR2 YFSETQ come from the germline V gene. The CDR3 is made up of 15 amino acids. This chain's CDR3 is CASSSGQGAAGELFF. The CDR3 DNA follows: TGCGCCAGCAGCTCAGGACAGGGGGCAGCCGGGGAGCTGTTTTTT.

This rearrangement joins TRBV7-6 to TRBJ2-1; unclear D gene. Germline V gene sequence: CDR1 SGHVS, CDR2 FNYEAQ. The V end lost 6 bases, the J end lost 4 bases, and 4 bases lay between the germline ends. The CDR3 runs 11 residues. CDR3 loop: CASSDYNEQFF. The CDR3 coding sequence is TGTGCCAGCAGTGATTACAATGAGCAGTTCTTC.

V and J are TRBV7-8 and TRBJ1-1, with 8 positions matching TRBD1. The CDR3 has 13 amino acids. The J segment lost 4 bases and the V segment lost 5 bases, leaving 3 bases of the junction unmatched. CDR1 SGHVS and CDR2 FQNEAQ come from the germline V gene. The CDR3 DNA is TGTGCCAGCAGCGGTACAGGGGGCACTGAAGCTTTCTTT. Its translation is CASSGTGGTEAFF.

This chain joins TRBV7-2 and TRBJ1-2, with 7 bases identical to TRBD1. The CDR3 runs to 17 residues. V shed 5 bases, J shed 0 bases, and the junction held 12 bases outside the gene matches. Germline CDR1 SGHTA, CDR2 FQGNSA. DNA for the CDR3: TGTGCCAGCAGCCGCCCCAGGGGGTGGTCTACTAACTATGGCTACACCTTC. Its translation is CASSRPRGWSTNYGYTF.

The chain carries TRBV5-1 and TRBJ1-2; 7 bases align to TRBD1. This CDR3 is 15 amino acids long. In germline, CDR1 is SGHRS, CDR2 YFSETQ. The junction had 9 bases not matched to a gene; V was cut back by 1 base and J by 6 bases. CDR3 residues: CASSLMTGSSHGYTF. CDR3 in DNA: TGCGCCAGCAGCTTGATGACAGGGAGCTCGCATGGCTACACCTTC.

The rearrangement links TRBV11-1 to TRBJ2-1; weak D call: TRBD2 (7 bases). Germline V gene lookup returns CDR1 SGHAT and CDR2 FQDESV (reference sequence). The CDR3 contains 16 residues. V lost 5 bases and J 6 bases, leaving 20 bases between the germline ends. For the CDR3, the DNA is TGTGCCAGCAGCCTAGTATACGAAAGGGGGGGCAATGAGCAGTTCTTC. Translation: CASSLVYERGGNEQFF.

This clone came up once. This rearrangement joins TRBV5-6 to TRBJ1-2; 8 bases are a match to TRBD1. Germline loops: CDR1 SGHDT, CDR2 YYEEEE. The trim removed 1 base at V and 2 bases at J, leaving 7 bases unmatched. The CDR3 runs 16 residues. The DNA of the CDR3 is TGTGCCAGCAGCTTGAGAGGGCAGGGGGCAAACTATGGCTACACCTTC. Translating it yields CASSLRGQGANYGYTF.

This sequence joins TRBV14 and TRBJ2-5; unclear D gene. Trimming pared 1 base from V and 4 bases from J, leaving 4 bases between. Germline V gene data show CDR1 as SGHDN and CDR2 as FVKESK. The CDR3 covers 12 residues. CDR3 coding DNA: TGTGCCAGCAGCCAAGTTCCAGAGACCCAGTACTTC. Encoded protein: CASSQVPETQYF. Using reference TRBV14 and TRBJ2-5 for the parts outside the CDR3, the full variable domain is EAGVTQFPSHSVIEKGQTVTLRCDPISGHDNLYWYRRVMGKEIKFLLHFVKESKQDESGMPNNRFLAERTGGTYSTLKVQPAELEDSGVYFCASSQVPETQYFGPGTRLLVL.

The J gene is TRBJ2-1, the V gene TRBV5-1, with D tentatively TRBD1 (6 bases). The CDR3 has 14 amino acids. V was pared by 3 bases and J by 4 bases, with 11 bases between. Looked up from germline, CDR1 is SGHRS and CDR2 is YFSETQ. The CDR3 sequence: CASSSGTLYNEQFF. The CDR3 DNA sequence: TGCGCCAGCAGCTCGGGGACATTATACAATGAGCAGTTCTTC.

In the case of this clone: The sample carries other DNA sequences with the same CDR3. The chain joins TRBV9 to TRBJ2-3, with D possibly called TRBD1 or TRBD2 (5 bases each). CDR1 and CDR2 from the germline V gene are SGDLS and YYNGEE. The CDR3 spans 13 residues. The V and J ends lost 2 bases and 1 base respectively, with 5 bases between them. The CDR3 nucleotides read TGTGCCAGCAGCGTGGGGGGCACAGATACGCAGTATTTT. Translated: CASSVGGTDTQYF.

The rearrangement joins TRBV19 to TRBJ2-1, with TRBD2 identical over 8 bases. Per the germline V gene, CDR1 is LNHDA and CDR2 is SQIVND (reference sequence). The CDR3 extends over 14 amino acids. V lost 4 bases and J lost 8; bases outside the gene matches: 7. The CDR3 loop is CASSKRTSFDEQFF. As DNA, the CDR3 is TGTGCCAGTAGTAAACGGACTAGCTTCGATGAGCAGTTCTTC.

The chain has TRBV11-2 and TRBJ2-1; possible D gene TRBD2, 6 bases. Trimming pared 6 bases from V and 7 bases from J, leaving 22 bases between. Germline-derived CDR1 and CDR2 are SGHAT and FQNNGV. This CDR3 region has 16 residues. CDR3 region: CASRSVSGTRGNEQFF. The CDR3 DNA reads as TGTGCCAGCAGGTCTGTTTCCGGGACTCGGGGGAATGAGCAGTTCTTC.

The chain links TRBV7-2 to TRBJ2-3; possible D gene TRBD2, 6 bases. CDR1 is SGHTA and CDR2 is FQGNSA in the germline V gene. Trimming took 2 bases from V and 1 from J, leaving 16 bases between them. The CDR3 totals 17 residues. CDR3 sequence: CASSLYIGGPGTDTQYF. In nucleotides, the CDR3 is TGTGCCAGCAGCTTATATATCGGAGGGCCCGGCACAGATACGCAGTATTTT. Complete variable domain (other parts from reference TRBV7-2 and TRBJ2-3): GAGVSQSPSNKVTEKGKDVELRCDPISGHTALYWYRQSLGQGLEFLIYFQGNSAPDKSGLPSDRFSAERTGGSVSTLTIQRTQQEDSAVYLCASSLYIGGPGTDTQYFGPGTRLTVL.

The V call is TRBV9, the J call TRBJ1-1; TRBD1 is a possible D gene (5 bases). The ends were cut back, 0 bases at V and 1 base at J, with 7 bases in the middle. This CDR3 spans 14 amino acids. Germline-derived CDR1 and CDR2 are SGDLS and YYNGEE. CDR3 loop: CASSVGQGNTEAFF. Here the CDR3 DNA reads TGTGCCAGCAGCGTAGGTCAGGGGAACACTGAAGCTTTCTTT.

The CDR3, as DNA: TGTGCCAGCAGTTACTCCCGGGACAGGAACCCCTATGGCTACACCTTC. Translating it yields CASSYSRDRNPYGYTF. This chain links TRBV6-6 with TRBJ1-2, with 8 bases fitting TRBD1. The CDR3 covers 16 residues. Germline assignment: CDR1 MNHNY and CDR2 SVGAGI (reference sequence). After removal of 0 bases from V and 4 bases from J, the junction contained 7 bases not matched to a gene.

This chain uses TRBV18 with TRBJ2-2; D not resolved. CDR1 KGHSH and CDR2 LQKENI come from the germline V gene. This CDR3 contains 13 residues. The V gene lost 3 bases and the J gene lost 4 bases, with 6 bases spanning the gap. DNA of the CDR3: TGTGCCAGCTCACCCCCGGCCACCGGGGAGCTGTTTTTT. Protein product: CASSPPATGELFF.

The chain combines TRBV7-2 with TRBJ2-1; 9 nucleotides align to TRBD1. This CDR3 has 16 amino acids. The J segment lost 8 bases and the V segment lost 7 bases, leaving 15 bases of the junction unmatched. From germline, CDR1 is SGHTA and CDR2 FQGNSA. The chain's CDR3 is CASTPFIRDRGDEQFF. CDR3 coding DNA: TGTGCCAGCACCCCCTTTATCCGAGACAGGGGGGATGAGCAGTTCTTC.